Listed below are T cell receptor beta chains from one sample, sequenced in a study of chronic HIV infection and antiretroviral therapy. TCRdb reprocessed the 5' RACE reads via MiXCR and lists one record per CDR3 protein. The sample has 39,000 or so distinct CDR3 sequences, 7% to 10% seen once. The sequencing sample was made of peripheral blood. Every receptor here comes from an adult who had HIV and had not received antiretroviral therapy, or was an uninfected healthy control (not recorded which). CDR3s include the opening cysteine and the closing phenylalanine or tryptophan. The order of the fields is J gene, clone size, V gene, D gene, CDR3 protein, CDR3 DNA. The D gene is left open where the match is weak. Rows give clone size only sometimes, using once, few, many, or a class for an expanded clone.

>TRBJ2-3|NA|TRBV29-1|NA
CSVGVGVRDTQYF
TGCAGCGTTGGGGTGGGGGTAAGAGATACGCAGTATTTT
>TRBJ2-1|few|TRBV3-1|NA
CASSQEQGYNEQFF
TGTGCCAGCAGCCAAGAACAGGGTTACAATGAGCAGTTCTTC
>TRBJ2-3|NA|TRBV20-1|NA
CSARVLRFNTDTQYF
TGCAGTGCTAGAGTCCTTCGGTTCAACACAGATACGCAGTATTTT
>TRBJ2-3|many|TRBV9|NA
CASTPRGLLTDTQYF
TGTGCCAGCACTCCCCGGGGCTTACTCACAGATACGCAGTATTTT
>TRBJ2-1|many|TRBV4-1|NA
CASRPDNHNEQFF
TGCGCCAGCAGACCGGACAACCACAATGAGCAGTTCTTC
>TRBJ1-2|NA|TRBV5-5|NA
CASGQGPYGYTF
TGTGCCAGCGGTCAGGGACCCTATGGCTACACCTTC
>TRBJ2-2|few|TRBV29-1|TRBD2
CSTRGTRLTGELFF
TGCAGCACCCGGGGGACTAGATTGACCGGGGAGCTGTTTTTT
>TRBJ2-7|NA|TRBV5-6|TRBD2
CASSLLAGASDEQYF
TGTGCCAGCAGCTTACTAGCGGGGGCTTCTGACGAGCAGTACTTC
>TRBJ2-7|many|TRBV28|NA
CASSFRGMGYEQYF
TGTGCCAGCAGTTTCCGGGGCATGGGGTACGAGCAGTACTTC
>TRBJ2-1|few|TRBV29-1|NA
CSYSSYNEQFF
TGCAGTTACAGCTCCTACAATGAGCAGTTCTTC
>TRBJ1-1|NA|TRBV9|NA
CASSVDAGGGVNTEAFF
TGTGCCAGCAGCGTAGATGCGGGAGGTGGTGTTAACACTGAAGCTTTCTTT
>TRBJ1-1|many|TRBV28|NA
CASLNTYTEAFF
TGTGCCAGCCTTAACACATACACTGAAGCTTTCTTT
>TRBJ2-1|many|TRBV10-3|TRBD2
CAIRASGGSYNEQFF
TGTGCCATCAGGGCTAGCGGAGGCTCCTACAATGAGCAGTTCTTC
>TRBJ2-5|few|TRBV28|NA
CASSLRGGQETQYF
TGTGCCAGCAGTTTAAGAGGCGGGCAAGAGACCCAGTACTTC
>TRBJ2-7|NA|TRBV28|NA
CASSLSGRTLAYEQYF
TGTGCCAGCAGTCTATCAGGGCGGACTTTAGCCTACGAGCAGTACTTC
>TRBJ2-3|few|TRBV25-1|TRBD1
CASSESAGQGITDTQYF
TGTGCCAGCAGTGAATCCGCCGGACAGGGAATCACAGATACGCAGTATTTT
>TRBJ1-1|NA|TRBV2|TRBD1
CASRQITGVGSTEAFF
TGTGCCAGCAGGCAAATCACAGGGGTAGGTAGCACTGAAGCTTTCTTT
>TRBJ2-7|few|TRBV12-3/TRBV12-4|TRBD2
CASSYRAGEFHEQYF
TGTGCCAGCAGTTACCGAGCGGGAGAATTTCACGAGCAGTACTTC
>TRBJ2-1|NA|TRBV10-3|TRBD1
CVISPGQGANEQFF
TGTGTCATCAGTCCGGGACAGGGGGCAAATGAGCAGTTCTTC
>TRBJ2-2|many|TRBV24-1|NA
CATSDLVRDPTGELFF
TGTGCCACCAGTGATTTAGTACGGGATCCCACCGGGGAGCTGTTTTTT
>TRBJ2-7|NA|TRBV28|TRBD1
CASRTPGTGGLYEQYF
TGTGCCAGCAGGACGCCGGGGACAGGGGGCCTTTACGAGCAGTACTTC
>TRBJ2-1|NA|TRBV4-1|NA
CASSQPARGYEQFF
TGCGCCAGCAGCCAGCCCGCCCGAGGCTATGAGCAGTTCTTC
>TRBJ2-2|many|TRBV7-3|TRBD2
CASSPSSGHTGELFF
TGTGCCAGCAGCCCCTCTAGCGGTCACACCGGGGAGCTGTTTTTT
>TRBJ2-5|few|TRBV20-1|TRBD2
CSARGGTLETQYF
TGCAGTGCTAGGGGGGGGACCTTAGAGACCCAGTACTTC
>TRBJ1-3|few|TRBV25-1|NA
CASEEPGNTIYF
TGTGCCAGCGAAGAGCCTGGAAACACCATATATTTT
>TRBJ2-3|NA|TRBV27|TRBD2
CASSFAGVGTDTQYF
TGTGCCAGCAGTTTCGCGGGAGTCGGCACAGATACGCAGTATTTT
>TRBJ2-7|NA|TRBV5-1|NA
CASSLQGGGEQYF
TGCGCCAGCAGCTTGCAGGGGGGAGGCGAGCAGTACTTC
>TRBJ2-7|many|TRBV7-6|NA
CASSPTTVPSYEQYF
TGTGCCAGCAGCCCCACGACAGTCCCATCCTACGAGCAGTACTTC
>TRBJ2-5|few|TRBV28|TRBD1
CASSKQGNSRETQYF
TGTGCCAGCAGTAAACAGGGGAATAGCCGAGAGACCCAGTACTTC
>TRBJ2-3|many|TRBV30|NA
CAWSKLAPNTDTQYF
TGTGCCTGGAGTAAGCTAGCGCCCAACACAGATACGCAGTATTTT
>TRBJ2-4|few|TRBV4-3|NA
CASSQERRPKNIQYF
TGCGCCAGCAGCCAAGAGAGGAGACCCAAAAACATTCAGTACTTC
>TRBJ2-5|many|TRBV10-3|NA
CAISGGAQETQYF
TGTGCCATCAGTGGGGGGGCCCAAGAGACCCAGTACTTC
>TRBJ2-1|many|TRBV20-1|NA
CSASEGWGNEQFF
TGCAGTGCTAGCGAAGGTTGGGGGAATGAGCAGTTCTTC
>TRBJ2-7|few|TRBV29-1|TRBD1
CSARDRGPSEQYF
TGCAGCGCCAGGGACAGGGGGCCGAGCGAGCAGTACTTC
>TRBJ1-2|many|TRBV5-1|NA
CASKSFNYGYTF
TGCGCCAGCAAATCGTTCAACTATGGCTACACCTTC
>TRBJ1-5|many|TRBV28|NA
CASSAGGRISNQPQHF
TGTGCCAGCAGTGCGGGGGGCCGCATTAGCAATCAGCCCCAGCATTTT
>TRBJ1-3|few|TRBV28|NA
CASSLSSPHLRSGNTIYF
TGTGCCAGCAGTTTATCCTCCCCCCACCTCCGCTCTGGAAACACCATATATTTT
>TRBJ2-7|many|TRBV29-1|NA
CSVTGSPYEQYF
TGCAGCGTTACCGGGAGTCCCTACGAGCAGTACTTC
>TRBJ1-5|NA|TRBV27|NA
CASSPRQYSSNQPQHF
TGTGCCAGCAGTCCCAGGCAGTACTCTAGCAATCAGCCCCAGCATTTT
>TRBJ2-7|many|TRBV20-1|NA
CSASDRISTYEQYF
TGCAGTGCTAGCGATCGGATATCAACCTACGAGCAGTACTTC
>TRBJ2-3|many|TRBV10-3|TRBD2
CAITPGTSGTVDTQYF
TGTGCCATCACCCCCGGGACTAGCGGGACTGTAGATACGCAGTATTTT
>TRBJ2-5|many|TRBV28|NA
CASRLGAEETQYF
TGTGCCAGCAGGCTTGGGGCAGAAGAGACCCAGTACTTC
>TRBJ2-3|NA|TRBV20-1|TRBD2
CSASGLALSTDTQYF
TGCAGTGCTAGCGGACTAGCGCTGAGCACAGATACGCAGTATTTT
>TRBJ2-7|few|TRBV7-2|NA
CASSPRTDYF
TGTGCCAGCAGCCCCCGGACTGATTACTTC
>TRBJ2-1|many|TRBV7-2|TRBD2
CASSRSGRARFF
TGTGCCAGCAGCCGCAGCGGGAGGGCCAGGTTCTTC
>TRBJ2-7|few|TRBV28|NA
CASSLRGHSSYEQYF
TGTGCCAGCAGTTTAAGGGGACATTCGTCCTACGAGCAGTACTTC
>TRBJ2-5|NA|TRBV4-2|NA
CASLVETQYF
TGTGCCAGCCTAGTGGAGACCCAGTACTTC
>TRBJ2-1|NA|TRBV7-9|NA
CASSSSPDAYNEQFF
TGTGCCAGCAGCTCATCGCCGGACGCATACAATGAGCAGTTCTTC
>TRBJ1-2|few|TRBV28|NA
CASSLFGSRKDGYYGYTF
TGTGCCAGCAGTTTATTCGGATCTCGGAAAGACGGCTACTATGGCTACACCTTC
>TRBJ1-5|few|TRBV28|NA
CASSLLYSNQPQHF
TGTGCCAGCAGTTTACTATATAGCAATCAGCCCCAGCATTTT
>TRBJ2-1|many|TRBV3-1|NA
CASSPMLTSGNNEQFF
TGTGCCAGCAGCCCCATGCTCACGAGCGGAAACAATGAGCAGTTCTTC
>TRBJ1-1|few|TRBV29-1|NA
CSAGEPMNTEAFF
TGCAGCGCGGGGGAACCGATGAACACTGAAGCTTTCTTT
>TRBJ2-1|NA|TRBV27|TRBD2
CASSSGRLAGGNEQFF
TGTGCCAGCAGCTCAGGGAGACTAGCGGGGGGCAATGAGCAGTTCTTC
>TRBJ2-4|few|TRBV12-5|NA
CASGLLSTNIQYF
TGTGCTAGTGGTTTATTGTCTACAAACATTCAGTACTTC
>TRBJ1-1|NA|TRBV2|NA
CVCWGGTEAFF
TGTGTCTGTTGGGGTGGCACTGAAGCTTTCTTT
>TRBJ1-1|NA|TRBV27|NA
CASSLLGRANTETFF
TGTGCCAGCAGTTTACTGGGCAGGGCGAACACTGAAACTTTCTTT
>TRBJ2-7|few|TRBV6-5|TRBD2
CASSTSGRASYEQYF
TGTGCCAGCAGTACTAGCGGGAGGGCCTCCTACGAGCAGTACTTC
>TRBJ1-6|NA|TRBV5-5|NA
CASSLVPGSDSPLHF
TGTGCCAGCAGCTTGGTTCCTGGCTCGGATTCACCCCTCCACTTT
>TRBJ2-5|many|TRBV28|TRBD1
CASSSHRGQETQYF
TGTGCCAGCAGTTCTCACAGGGGCCAAGAGACCCAGTACTTC